This passage covers 25 T cell receptor beta chains from one sample sequenced in a study of molecular identifiers for immune sequencing clone quantification. TCRdb analysed the PCR reads with MiXCR anew, one entry per CDR3 protein. The sample contains 75,000 to 95,000 distinct CDR3 sequences, nearly 25% of which appear only once. Source material: naive CD8+ T cells from blood, with Jurkat cell RNA spiked in. The subset: FACS-sorted CD8+CD4-CCR7+CD45RA+ naive T cells. These receptors were obtained from a human donor in good health. Some libraries in this study had Jurkat cell RNA spiked in.

This clonotype was counted at least ten times. The genes are TRBV7-9 and TRBJ2-2; possibly TRBD1 for D (5 bases). The CDR3 sequence is 18 residues long. Between the trimmed V and J ends, which lost 4 bases and 4 bases, there was a span of 22 bases. The V gene's germline CDR1 is SEHNR and CDR2 FQNEAQ (reference sequence). CDR3 region: CASSSSWGSKIGTGELFF. CDR3 DNA: TGTGCCAGCAGCTCCTCCTGGGGCTCTAAAATCGGCACCGGGGAGCTGTTTTTT.

The chain carries TRBV11-2 and TRBJ2-7; D possibly corresponds to TRBD2 (6 bases). Trimming stripped 4 bases from V and 1 base from J, with 14 bases between. CDR1 is SGHAT and CDR2 is FQNNGV in the germline V gene. The CDR3 has 15 amino acids. The CDR3 DNA follows: TGTGCCAGCAGCTCCGCGGGAACTGGGTCCTACGAGCAGTACTTC. Protein product: CASSSAGTGSYEQYF.

This clonotype was detected ten times or more. The chain links TRBV28 to TRBJ2-7; D gene uncertain. CDR1 MDHEN and CDR2 SYDVKM come from the germline V gene. The CDR3 runs to 15 residues. Trimming stripped 6 bases from V and 0 bases from J, with 15 bases between. The chain's CDR3 is CASSLPLPSSYEQYF. CDR3 bases: TGTGCCAGCAGCCTACCTCTACCTAGCTCCTACGAGCAGTACTTC.

In DNA form, the CDR3 reads TGTGCCAGCAGTCTACAGGGTTTCGGCTACGAGCAGTACTTC. It is translated as CASSLQGFGYEQYF. The chain uses TRBV27 and TRBJ2-7; the D gene is possibly TRBD1 (6 bases). CDR1 MNHEY and CDR2 SMNVEV come from the germline V gene (reference sequence). This CDR3 contains 14 residues. V shed 5 bases and J shed 3 bases, with 14 bases lying between them.

At least ten counts were recorded for this clonotype. The V and J genes are TRBV30 and TRBJ2-3, with 9 bases that match TRBD1. V lost 2 bases and J lost 4; bases outside the gene matches: 7. CDR3 length: 15 residues. From germline, CDR1 is GTSNPN and CDR2 SVGIG (reference sequence). CDR3 DNA: TGTGCCTGGAGTACGACAGGGGGTTTTGCAGATACGCAGTATTTT. Translation gives CAWSTTGGFADTQYF.

The J gene is TRBJ2-5, the V gene TRBV7-9; tentatively, D is TRBD2 (6 bases). V shed 8 bases and J shed 1 base, with 14 bases lying between them. The CDR3 is 14 amino acids. Germline-derived CDR1 and CDR2 are SEHNR and FQNEAQ (reference sequence). CDR3 protein: CASGWGDSQETQYF. CDR3 nucleotides: TGTGCCAGCGGCTGGGGGGACTCCCAAGAGACCCAGTACTTC.

The chain employs TRBV10-3 and TRBJ1-1; D unclear. The CDR3 covers 13 residues. Germline-derived CDR1 and CDR2 are ENHRY and SYGVKD. Trimming pared 6 bases from V and 5 bases from J, leaving 13 bases between. The CDR3 here is CAIREKEGTEAFF. CDR3 nucleotide sequence: TGTGCCATCAGGGAGAAGGAAGGTACTGAAGCTTTCTTT.

This clonotype was found many times. The chain uses TRBV2 and TRBJ1-2, with D unresolved. This CDR3 has 13 amino acids. Deletions cut 4 bases from V and 2 bases from J, with 8 bases between. Germline CDR1 reads SNHLY; CDR2 reads FYNNEI. DNA for the CDR3: TGTGCCAGCAGTGGGGCAGAGAACTATGGCTACACCTTC. It specifies CASSGAENYGYTF. The whole variable domain, filled in from reference TRBV2 and TRBJ1-2, reads EPEVTQTPSHQVTQMGQEVILRCVPISNHLYFYWYRQILGQKVEFLVSFYNNEISEKSEIFDDQFSVERPDGSNFTLKIRSTKLEDSAMYFCASSGAENYGYTFGSGTRLTVV.

J is TRBJ1-1 and V is TRBV12-3 or TRBV12-4; D unresolved. Trimming removed 1 base at V and 5 bases at J, with 8 bases between. The CDR3 totals 13 residues. Here the CDR3 reads CASSLEGFTEAFF. CDR3 DNA sequence: TGTGCCAGCAGTTTAGAAGGGTTTACTGAAGCTTTCTTT.

This clonotype was seen at least ten times. This chain links TRBV15 with TRBJ1-5; no definite D call. The length of the CDR3 is 15 residues. Germline V CDR1 and CDR2: LNHNV, YYDKDF (reference sequence). Trimming removed 0 bases at V and 1 base at J, with 7 bases between. For the CDR3, the DNA is TGTGCCACCAGCAGAGACGGAAGGAGCAATCAGCCCCAGCATTTT. It codes for CATSRDGRSNQPQHF. The complete variable domain, with remaining parts taken from reference TRBV15 and TRBJ1-5, reads DAMVIQNPRYQVTQFGKPVTLSCSQTLNHNVMYWYQQKSSQAPKLLFHYYDKDFNNEADTPDNFQSRRPNTSFCFLDIRSPGLGDTAMYLCATSRDGRSNQPQHFGDGTRLSIL.

The V and J genes are TRBV13 and TRBJ2-5; 11 nucleotides line up with TRBD1. J gave up 4 bases and V 5 bases, and 12 bases lay outside the gene matches. Germline values: CDR1 PRHDT, CDR2 FYEKMQ (reference sequence). This CDR3 contains 17 residues. CDR3 protein: CASSAGQGASITETQYF. In DNA, the CDR3 is TGTGCCAGCAGCGCCGGACAGGGGGCTTCGATTACAGAGACCCAGTACTTC.

This clonotype was recorded at least ten times. The CDR3 sequence: CASSLGLAGGGNEQFF. Written as DNA, the CDR3 is TGTGCCAGCAGCTTAGGTTTAGCGGGAGGAGGCAATGAGCAGTTCTTC. This rearrangement joins TRBV7-9 to TRBJ2-1; 10 nucleotides align to TRBD2. The germline V gene has CDR1 SEHNR and CDR2 FQNEAQ (reference sequence). J lost 6 bases, V lost 1 base, and 6 bases had no gene match. The CDR3 runs 16 residues.

As for this clonotype: A clone one base away is much larger, so this may be a read error. Without the conserved terminal phenylalanine or tryptophan, this CDR3 likely stems from a read error. The chain employs TRBV7-9 and TRBJ2-7; D possibly corresponds to TRBD2 (6 bases). The CDR3 contains 16 residues. Trimming took off 4 bases at V and 3 bases at J, with 19 bases between the two ends. CDR1 is SEHNR, CDR2 FQNEAQ, per germline (reference sequence). The CDR3 region is CASSSALGTGDYEQYL. CDR3 in DNA: TGTGCCAGCAGCTCGGCCCTTGGGACGGGGGACTACGAGCAGTACCTC.

The genes are TRBV6-2 or TRBV6-3 and TRBJ2-3, with 11 bases that match TRBD2. V trimming: 0 bases; J trimming: 2 bases; junction bases outside the gene matches: 4. The CDR3 loop spans 17 amino acids. Looked up from germline, CDR1 is MNHEY and CDR2 is SVGEGT. The DNA for the CDR3 is TGTGCCAGCAGTTACTCGATGACTAGCGGGAACACAGATACGCAGTATTTT. This codes for CASSYSMTSGNTDTQYF.

This clonotype was recorded many times. The V call is TRBV2, the J call TRBJ2-3, with a possible D match to TRBD2 (5 bases). The germline V and J ends were trimmed by 6 bases and 5 bases, with 9 bases remaining between them. Germline V lookup: CDR1 SNHLY, CDR2 FYNNEI. The CDR3 is 12 amino acids. The CDR3 region has the DNA TGTGCCAGCAGGTTGCGGGTAGATACGCAGTATTTT. Translation gives CASRLRVDTQYF.

This clonotype was counted ten times or more. The rearrangement links TRBV28 to TRBJ2-3; the match to TRBD2 covers 12 bases. Looked up from germline, CDR1 is MDHEN and CDR2 is SYDVKM. V shed 5 bases, J shed 3 bases, and the junction held 6 bases outside the gene matches. The length of the CDR3 is 16 residues. DNA of the CDR3: TGTGCCAGCAGTGACGGACTAGCGGGAATGACAGATACGCAGTATTTT. Its translation: CASSDGLAGMTDTQYF.

Comment on this clonotype: A much larger clone sits a single nucleotide away, making a read error possible. As the CDR3 is not closed by the conserved phenylalanine or tryptophan, this likely results from a read error. The chain links TRBV7-9 to TRBJ1-5; perhaps TRBD1 as D (5 bases). With 0 bases removed from V and 0 bases from J, the gap between germline ends came to 9 bases. Germline lookup yields CDR1 SEHNR and CDR2 FQNEAQ (reference sequence). The CDR3 has 16 residues. CDR3 in amino acids: CASSLALRGSNQPQHS. The CDR3, as DNA: TGTGCCAGCAGCTTAGCGCTAAGGGGTAGCAATCAGCCCCAGCATTCT.

The V and J genes are TRBV4-3 and TRBJ2-7; the match to TRBD1 covers 8 bases. The V and J ends lost 3 bases and 2 bases, in that order; junction bases with no gene match: 12. CDR1 and CDR2 from the germline V gene are LGHNA and YSLEER. This CDR3 has 17 residues. The CDR3 coding sequence is TGCGCCAGCAGCCAGCAAGATGGGGCAGGGGGCGCCTACGAGCAGTACTTC. Protein product: CASSQQDGAGGAYEQYF.

This clonotype appeared a few times. J is TRBJ2-1 and V is TRBV29-1; possibly TRBD2 for D (5 bases). Trimming took 0 bases from V and 2 from J, leaving 11 bases between them. In germline, CDR1 is SQVTM, CDR2 ANQGSEA. The CDR3 has 15 amino acids. The CDR3 bases are TGCAGCGTTGAAGATGGGGAGACCGCCTACAATGAGCAGTTCTTC. Its protein product is CSVEDGETAYNEQFF.

The J gene is TRBJ1-5, the V gene TRBV4-3; D is perhaps TRBD1 (5 bases). V lost 0 bases and J lost 1, with 7 bases in between. The germline CDR1 and CDR2 sequences are LGHNA and YSLEER. There are 15 residues in the CDR3. The chain's CDR3 is CASSQDRDSNQPQHF. CDR3 coding DNA: TGCGCCAGCAGCCAAGACCGGGACAGCAATCAGCCCCAGCATTTT.

This clonotype was picked up a small number of times. The gene calls are TRBV27 and TRBJ2-7, with 13 bases identical to TRBD2. J lost 1 base, V lost 0 bases, and 0 bases had no gene match. Germline CDR1 reads MNHEY; CDR2 reads SMNVEV (reference sequence). The CDR3 has 16 amino acids. CDR3 sequence: CASSLSGLAGSYEQYF. In DNA form, the CDR3 reads TGTGCCAGCAGTTTATCGGGACTAGCGGGATCCTACGAGCAGTACTTC.

For this clonotype: This may be a read error: a much more frequent sequence differs by one nucleotide. The rearrangement joins TRBV4-3 to TRBJ2-7; tentatively, D is TRBD2 (6 bases). Germline loops: CDR1 LGHNA, CDR2 YSLEER. This CDR3 is 12 amino acids long. The CDR3 nucleotides read TGCGCCAGCAGGCAAGATGGGGGGGAGCAGTACTTC. As protein: CASRQDGGEQYF.

This clonotype occurred a few times. This rearrangement joins TRBV4-3 to TRBJ2-7; 9 bases are a match to TRBD2. CDR1 is LGHNA, CDR2 YSLEER, per germline. This CDR3 contains 15 residues. Losses at the gene ends were 4 bases for V and 6 bases for J; bases not matched to a gene: 10. The chain's CDR3 is CASSPGASGEFEQYF. For the CDR3, the DNA is TGCGCCAGCAGCCCCGGGGCTAGCGGGGAATTCGAGCAGTACTTC.

This clonotype came up many times. The rearrangement joins TRBV12-3 or TRBV12-4 to TRBJ2-7, with D hard to call. The length of the CDR3 is 12 residues. The germline V and J ends were trimmed by 6 bases and 3 bases, with 9 bases remaining between them. CDR3 sequence reads: CASRHRSYEQYF. The DNA for the CDR3 is TGTGCCAGCAGACACCGAAGCTACGAGCAGTACTTC.

As concerns this clonotype: This may be a read error: a much more frequent sequence differs by one nucleotide. The chain has TRBV30 and TRBJ1-5, with a weak D call TRBD1 (5 bases). This CDR3 has 13 amino acids. Germline loops: CDR1 GTSNPN, CDR2 SVGIG (reference sequence). V gave up 5 bases and J gave up 3 bases, with 11 bases separating them. DNA of the CDR3: TGTGCCTGGCGCCCCGGGACCAATCAGCCCCAGCATTTT. The encoded protein is CAWRPGTNQPQHF.